This TCR beta chain comes out of a study of brain T cells in children with intractable seizures. As for time point: blood from clinic visit 5 months post-surgery; TSC patient then seizure free. V lost 3 bases, J lost 6 bases, and 2 bases stayed unmatched. The germline V gene has CDR1 SGHRS and CDR2 YFSETQ. This CDR3 contains 12 residues. Sequencing was performed with immunoSEQ multiplex PCR; in TCRdb, only in-frame clones are kept and a portion is missing. This table has about 340,000 clones, about 93% appearing once. The TCR originated in a boy under two years old with tuberous sclerosis and intractable seizures. The sequences come from peripheral blood, collected roughly 5 months after surgery. This sequence joins TRBV5-1 and TRBJ2-7; TRBD1 matches 8 bases. The CDR3 loop reads CASSSTGVEQYF. For the CDR3, the DNA is TGCGCCAGCAGCTCGACAGGGGTCGAGCAGTACTTC.